These 23 T cell receptor beta chains came from one sample sequenced in a study of blood T cell repertoires in COVID-19 (dated by TCRdb to 2020 to 2021). Library construction relied on the immunoSEQ multiplex PCR assay. Here the immuneACCESS table is served through TCRdb, limited to in-frame sequences with V and J called. Missing clones are a known gap in these copies; in checked studies unresolved V genes cover under half, and the rest lacks a known reason. The sample records about 150,000 clones, around 84% of which are singletons. The ten most abundant clones make up under 2% of the sample. Sequenced sample: peripheral blood. The receptors were sampled from a man older than 75 with acute or convalescent COVID-19.

The rearrangement uses TRBV7-9 and TRBJ2-5; a possible D gene is TRBD2 (7 bases). V lost 7 bases and J lost 4, with 16 bases in between. CDR3 size: 14 residues. Per the germline V gene, CDR1 is SEHNR and CDR2 is FQNEAQ (reference sequence). The DNA of the CDR3 is TGTGCCAGCAACTCCGGCGGGGGCGGAGAGACCCAGTACTTC. Translation: CASNSGGGGETQYF.

The rearrangement uses TRBV6-6 and TRBJ2-7; TRBD2 agrees at 7 bases. This CDR3 is 15 amino acids long. Germline V gene sequence: CDR1 MNHNY, CDR2 SVGAGI (reference sequence). The ends lost 5 bases at V and 5 bases at J; junction bases unmatched: 12. The DNA for the CDR3 is TGTGCCAGCAGTGACCCAGCGGGGATCTACGACGAGCAGTACTTC. Amino acids: CASSDPAGIYDEQYF.

This clone was detected a few times. J is TRBJ1-5 and V is TRBV6-5; no definite D call. CDR3 length: 16 amino acids. Per germline, CDR1 MNHEY and CDR2 SVGAGI. V lost 0 bases and J 2 bases, leaving 11 bases between the germline ends. CDR3 loop: CASSYSRVVGNQPQHF. DNA for the CDR3: TGTGCCAGCAGTTACTCGAGGGTAGTGGGCAATCAGCCCCAGCATTTT.

There are a few counts of this clone. The rearrangement joins TRBV21-1 to TRBJ1-2; the table gives TRBD1 as D, unverified against the DNA. TRBV21-1 is described as a pseudogene. The CDR3 has 16 residues. Here the CDR3 DNA reads TGTGCCAGCAGCAAAGGAAATCCAGGCAAGACCTATGGCTACACCTTC. This encodes CASSKGNPGKTYGYTF.

The chain is built from TRBV29-1 and TRBJ2-5, with a weak D call TRBD1 (5 bases). This CDR3 comprises 13 residues. Germline V CDR1 and CDR2: SQVTM, ANQGSEA. V was trimmed by 4 bases and J by 2 bases, leaving 11 bases between them. CDR3 coding DNA: TGCAGCGTTGCAGTGACAGCACAAGAGACCCAGTACTTC. The encoded protein is CSVAVTAQETQYF.

This CDR3 is CASSSMGQGPYNEQFF. The CDR3 DNA follows: TGTGCCAGCAGTTCAATGGGACAGGGGCCGTACAATGAGCAGTTCTTC. The chain employs TRBV6-2 or TRBV6-3 and TRBJ2-1; 10 bases line up with TRBD1. The CDR3 consists of 16 residues. The V gene's germline CDR1 is MNHEY and CDR2 SVGEGT. With 4 bases clipped from V and 4 bases from J, the junction kept 7 bases outside the gene matches.

A few counts support this clone. The genes are TRBV2 and TRBJ2-1, with 7 bases lining up with TRBD1. Germline CDR1 is SNHLY and CDR2 is FYNNEI. This CDR3 is 14 amino acids long. Trimming took 5 bases from V and 3 from J; bases not matched to a gene: 4. CDR3 sequence reads: CASSTRTGYNEQFF. The CDR3 nucleotides are TGTGCCAGCAGTACACGGACAGGCTACAATGAGCAGTTCTTC. The full variable domain, completed using reference TRBV2 and TRBJ2-1, is EPEVTQTPSHQVTQMGQEVILRCVPISNHLYFYWYRQILGQKVEFLVSFYNNEISEKSEIFDDQFSVERPDGSNFTLKIRSTKLEDSAMYFCASSTRTGYNEQFFGPGTRLTVL.

The count of this clone is one. The genes are TRBV7-9 and TRBJ1-1; D perhaps matches TRBD1 (6 bases). The CDR3 is 13 amino acids. CDR1 is SEHNR, CDR2 FQNEAQ, per germline (reference sequence). V was pared by 5 bases and J by 6 bases, with 13 bases between. Written as DNA, the CDR3 is TGTGCCAGCAGCACCATTGAGGGGGCTGAAGCTTTCTTT. Its protein product is CASSTIEGAEAFF.

The genes are TRBV10-1 and TRBJ2-2; 12 bases are shared with TRBD2. This CDR3 is built from 17 residues. V trimming: 2 bases; J trimming: 5 bases; junction bases outside the gene matches: 6. Per germline, CDR1 WNHNN and CDR2 SYGVQD (reference sequence). CDR3 nucleotide sequence: TGCGCCAGCAGTGAGACTAGCGGGGGGCCGACTACCGGGGAGCTGTTTTTT. Its protein is CASSETSGGPTTGELFF.

The rearrangement links TRBV7-9 to TRBJ2-3; D unclear. Germline-derived CDR1 and CDR2 are SEHNR and FQNEAQ (reference sequence). The V and J ends lost 1 base and 0 bases respectively, with 5 bases between them. This CDR3 has 14 amino acids. Here the CDR3 DNA reads TGTGCCAGCAGCTTAGTACAGAGCACAGATACGCAGTATTTT. Residues: CASSLVQSTDTQYF. The whole variable domain, filled in from reference TRBV7-9 and TRBJ2-3, reads DTGVSQNPRHKITKRGQNVTFRCDPISEHNRLYWYRQTLGQGPEFLTYFQNEAQLEKSRLLSDRFSAERPKGSFSTLEIQRTEQGDSAMYLCASSLVQSTDTQYFGPGTRLTVL.

The genes are TRBV7-3 and TRBJ1-6; no clear D. Trimming cost V 2 bases and J 6 bases, with 5 bases left between them. The CDR3 is 13 residues long. Germline CDR1 reads SGHTA; CDR2 reads FQGTGA. The CDR3 DNA is TGTGCCAGCAGCTTATACGGTAATTCACCCCTCCACTTT. This gives the protein CASSLYGNSPLHF.

The chain combines TRBV11-2 with TRBJ1-2, with 7 bases that match TRBD1. This CDR3 spans 15 amino acids. After removal of 0 bases from V and 7 bases from J, the junction contained 8 bases not matched to a gene. Germline CDR1 and CDR2: SGHAT and FQNNGV. DNA of the CDR3: TGTGCCAGCAGCTTAGATAGGCAGGGGGTAGGTGGCTACACCTTC. It translates to CASSLDRQGVGGYTF.

This sequence joins TRBV5-1 and TRBJ1-2, with D perhaps TRBD1 (5 bases). Germline lookup yields CDR1 SGHRS and CDR2 YFSETQ. Trimming removed 0 bases from V and 4 bases from J, with 10 bases in between. CDR3 size: 14 residues. The CDR3 here is CASSLAGETYGYTF. Written as DNA, the CDR3 is TGCGCCAGCAGCTTGGCGGGGGAGACCTATGGCTACACCTTC.

The chain has TRBV5-6 and TRBJ1-3; 7 nucleotides agree with TRBD1. Germline loops: CDR1 SGHDT, CDR2 YYEEEE. The CDR3 runs 17 residues. V lost 2 bases, J lost 4 bases, and 12 bases stayed unmatched. CDR3 loop: CASSLSGQQGPGNTIYF. Here the CDR3 DNA reads TGTGCCAGCAGCTTAAGTGGCCAACAGGGGCCCGGAAACACCATATATTTT.

The V gene is TRBV18, the J gene TRBJ2-1, with D possibly being TRBD2 (6 bases). The V gene's germline CDR1 is KGHSH and CDR2 LQKENI. CDR3 length equals 14 residues. Trimming removed 3 bases at V and 8 bases at J, with 14 bases between. This CDR3 is CASSPFGLRDEQFF. Written as DNA, the CDR3 is TGTGCCAGCTCACCTTTTGGACTACGCGATGAGCAGTTCTTC.

The gene calls are TRBV6-1 and TRBJ2-5; 7 bases align to TRBD1. The trim removed 2 bases at V and 5 bases at J, leaving 5 bases unmatched. CDR1 MNHNS and CDR2 SASEGT come from the germline V gene. The CDR3 runs 14 residues. The CDR3 DNA sequence: TGTGCCAGCAGTGAACTTGGGACAGCTGAGACCCAGTACTTC. Residues: CASSELGTAETQYF.

This clone was picked up one time. J is TRBJ2-7 and V is TRBV3-1 (or the pseudogene TRBV3-2); D perhaps matches TRBD2 (5 bases). Germline V gene sequence: CDR1 LGHDT, CDR2 YNNKEL (reference sequence). The V gene lost 1 base and the J gene lost 2 bases, with 15 bases spanning the gap. CDR3 length: 16 amino acids. The CDR3 DNA reads as TGTGCCAGCAGCCAAGGAGGGCCAGCTATAGCCTACGAGCAGTACTTC. Encoded protein: CASSQGGPAIAYEQYF.

This clone was detected only a few times. The chain recombines TRBV3-1 (or the pseudogene TRBV3-2) with TRBJ1-5; 8 nucleotides align to TRBD1. The CDR3 has 14 residues. The V gene end was trimmed by 3 bases and the J gene end by 7 bases; junction bases not matched to a gene: 5. Germline-derived CDR1 and CDR2 are LGHDT and YNNKEL (reference sequence). The CDR3 reads CASSQTGAAQPQHF. CDR3 DNA: TGTGCCAGCAGCCAGACAGGGGCGGCACAGCCCCAGCATTTT.

The V and J genes are TRBV7-9 and TRBJ2-1; 7 nucleotides align to TRBD1. CDR3 length: 14 residues. Trimming took 1 base from V and 10 from J; bases not matched to a gene: 7. From germline, CDR1 is SEHNR and CDR2 FQNEAQ (reference sequence). In nucleotides, the CDR3 is TGTGCCAGCAGCTTAGGACAGGGTTATTACGAGCAGTTCTTC. It translates to CASSLGQGYYEQFF.

J is TRBJ2-2 and V is TRBV7-2, with D tentatively TRBD1 (6 bases). The CDR3 is 15 residues long. CDR1 is SGHTA and CDR2 is FQGNSA in the germline V gene. Trimming removed 5 bases at V and 6 bases at J, with 16 bases between. The CDR3 sequence: CASSPQGLKAGELFF. The CDR3 nucleotides read TGTGCCAGCAGCCCACAGGGTTTGAAGGCCGGGGAGCTGTTTTTT.

The V and J genes are TRBV20-1 and TRBJ1-6; no clear D. Trimming stripped 3 bases from V and 7 bases from J, with 16 bases between. CDR1 DFQATT and CDR2 SNEGSKA come from the germline V gene (reference sequence). The CDR3 totals 15 residues. CDR3: CSASFGVGRNSPLHF. CDR3 coding DNA: TGCAGTGCTAGTTTCGGGGTTGGGAGGAATTCACCCCTCCACTTT.

The chain employs TRBV5-5 and TRBJ2-2; 9 nucleotides align to TRBD2. Trimming cost V 4 bases and J 5 bases; bases outside gene matches: 3. CDR1 and CDR2 from the germline V gene are SGHKS and YYEKEE (reference sequence). The CDR3 length is 14 residues. CDR3 sequence reads: CASSPGLATGELFF. CDR3 coding DNA: TGTGCCAGCAGCCCGGGACTAGCAACCGGGGAGCTGTTTTTT.

J is TRBJ1-2 and V is TRBV19; the match to TRBD1 covers 7 bases. The ends lost 5 bases at V and 4 bases at J; junction bases unmatched: 10. The CDR3 covers 15 residues. Germline V CDR1 and CDR2: LNHDA, SQIVND (reference sequence). This chain's CDR3 is CASSAPGQLIYGYTF. Here the CDR3 DNA reads TGTGCCAGTAGTGCCCCGGGACAGCTGATCTATGGCTACACCTTC. Combining the CDR3 with reference TRBV19 and TRBJ1-2 gives the whole variable domain DGGITQSPKYLFRKEGQNVTLSCEQNLNHDAMYWYRQDPGQGLRLIYYSQIVNDFQKGDIAEGYSVSREKKESFPLTVTSAQKNPTAFYLCASSAPGQLIYGYTFGSGTRLTVV.